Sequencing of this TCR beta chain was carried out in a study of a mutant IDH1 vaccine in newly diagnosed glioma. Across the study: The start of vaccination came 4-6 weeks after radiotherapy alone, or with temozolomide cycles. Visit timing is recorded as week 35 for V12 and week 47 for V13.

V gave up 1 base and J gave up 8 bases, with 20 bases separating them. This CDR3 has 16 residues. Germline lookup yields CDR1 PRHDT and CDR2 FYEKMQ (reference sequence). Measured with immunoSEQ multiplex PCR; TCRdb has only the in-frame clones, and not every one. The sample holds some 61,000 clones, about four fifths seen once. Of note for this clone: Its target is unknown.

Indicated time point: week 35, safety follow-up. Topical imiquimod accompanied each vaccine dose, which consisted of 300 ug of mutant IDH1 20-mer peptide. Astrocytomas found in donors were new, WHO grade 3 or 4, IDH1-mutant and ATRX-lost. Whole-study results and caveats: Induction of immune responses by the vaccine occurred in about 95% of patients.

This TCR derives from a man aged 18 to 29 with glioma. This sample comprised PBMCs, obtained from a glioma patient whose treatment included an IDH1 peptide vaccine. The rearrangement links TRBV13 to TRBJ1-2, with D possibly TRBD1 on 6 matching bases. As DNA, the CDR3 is TGTGCCAGCAGCTTAGTCGTTGGGGGGCAGAGTGGGGGCTACACCTTC. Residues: CASSLVVGGQSGGYTF.